This T cell receptor beta chain was obtained from a study of T cell changes during pregnancy in multiple sclerosis. The CDR3 has 15 residues. J lost 0 bases, V lost 2 bases, and 3 bases had no gene match. CDR1 is KGHSH, CDR2 LQKENI, per germline. Measured with immunoSEQ multiplex PCR; TCRdb has only the in-frame clones, and not every one. The sample shows 45,000 to 60,000 clones, about nine tenths of them seen only once. In this sample, this clone turned up once. The sample was CD4+ T cells from peripheral blood mononuclear cells, taken after pregnancy. This receptor was taken from a female donor in good health, enrolled as a control in a pregnancy study. V and J are TRBV18 and TRBJ1-2; 7 bases fit TRBD1. The CDR3 region has the DNA TGTGCCAGCTCACCAGGGGACAGTACTAACTATGGCTACACCTTC. Encoded protein: CASSPGDSTNYGYTF.